The rows below give T cell receptor beta chains drawn from one sample of a study of lymphopenia after photon versus proton radiotherapy. The data were produced by immunoSEQ multiplex PCR, yet TCRdb's version contains in-frame clones alone and is incomplete. This table holds 25,000 to 30,000 clones, about 87% found once. Here the sequenced sample was peripheral blood, taken from a patient treated with proton-based radiotherapy. These receptors were obtained from a woman aged 55 to 70 with cholangiocarcinoma. Some clones in this sample may be carry-over from other donors' samples. The CDR3 runs from the conserved cysteine through the conserved F or W. The D gene is left open where the match is weak. Clone size is not always given. Where it is, it says once, few, many or a class for expanded clones.

v_gene	len	abundance	d_gene	j_gene	CDR3nt	CDR3aa
TRBV5-1	12	.	.	TRBJ2-3	TGCGCCAGCAGCTTGGATGCAGATACGCAGTATTTT	CASSLDADTQYF
TRBV19	14	.	.	TRBJ1-2	TGTGCCAGTAGTAGGGCCAGGGAATACTATGGCTACACCTTC	CASSRAREYYGYTF
TRBV30	13	.	TRBD1	TRBJ2-5	TGTGCCTGGCCCCAGGGGGTTGGGGAGACCCAGTACTTC	CAWPQGVGETQYF
TRBV7-8	19	.	TRBD2	TRBJ2-5	TGTGCCAGCAGCTTCAAGGAGGGATGGGTGCTAGCGGGAATAGAGACCCAGTACTTC	CASSFKEGWVLAGIETQYF
TRBV2	16	.	.	TRBJ1-4	TGTGCCAGCACCCAGTGGGGTCTTGCAACTAATGAAAAACTGTTTTTT	CASTQWGLATNEKLFF
TRBV27	17	once	TRBD2	TRBJ2-2	TGTGCCAGCAGTTTAGTTCTAGCGGGAGGGCCGGCCGGGGAGCTGTTTTTT	CASSLVLAGGPAGELFF
TRBV5-6	18	.	TRBD2	TRBJ2-1	TGTGCCAGCAGCTTGGAAAAGGGGGCTAGCGGGAGGACCCCTGAGCAGTTCTTC	CASSLEKGASGRTPEQFF
TRBV5-5	15	once	TRBD1	TRBJ2-7	TGTGCCAGCAGCTTGGGGGGACAGGGGTCCTACGAGCAGTACTTC	CASSLGGQGSYEQYF
TRBV18	13	once	TRBD2	TRBJ2-7	TGTGCCAGCTCCAACTGGGAGGGCTACGAGCAGTACTTC	CASSNWEGYEQYF
TRBV5-5	15	once	.	TRBJ1-1	TGTGCCAGCAGCTTTCCTCCGGGGGGGCGACGGGAAGCTTTCTTT	CASSFPPGGRREAFF
TRBV18	15	.	TRBD1	TRBJ2-2	TGTGCCAGCTCACCAAGGACAGGGGACACCGGGGAGCTGTTTTTT	CASSPRTGDTGELFF
TRBV7-3	14	.	.	TRBJ1-3	TGTGCCAGCAGCTTAGGACACTCTGGAAACACCATATATTTT	CASSLGHSGNTIYF
TRBV5-4	15	few	TRBD1	TRBJ2-3	TGTGCCAGCAGCTCACCTCAGGGGGCGGAGGATACGCAGTATTTT	CASSSPQGAEDTQYF
TRBV5-4	15	few	.	TRBJ1-1	TGTGCCAGCAGCTTCCAAGACAGGCTGTTCACTGAAGCTTTCTTT	CASSFQDRLFTEAFF
TRBV18	14	.	.	TRBJ2-5	TGTGCCAGCTCACGGCAGGGGCCCCAAGAGACCCAGTACTTC	CASSRQGPQETQYF
TRBV18	16	.	.	TRBJ1-2	TGTGCCAGCTCACCAGGATTAATGGACCAGGTTGATGGCTACACCTTC	CASSPGLMDQVDGYTF
TRBV4-1	15	few	TRBD1	TRBJ1-4	TGCGCCAGCAGCCAACCGACAGGGCATAATGAAAAACTGTTTTTT	CASSQPTGHNEKLFF
TRBV6-6	15	.	TRBD1	TRBJ1-6	TGTGCCAGCAGACCGCCCGGGACAGGGGCTTCACCCCTCCACTTT	CASRPPGTGASPLHF
TRBV11-3	12	.	.	TRBJ2-7	TGTGCCAGATACCGGAATTGCTACGAGCAGTACTTC	CARYRNCYEQYF
TRBV27	14	few	.	TRBJ2-1	TGTGCCAGCAGTTTGGGGAATTCCTACAATGAGCAGTTCTTC	CASSLGNSYNEQFF
TRBV5-1	16	.	.	TRBJ2-7	TGCGCCAGCAGCTTGGGTCCGAGGGCCGAGGTTCTCGAGCAGTACTTC	CASSLGPRAEVLEQYF
TRBV6-5	14	.	.	TRBJ1-4	TGTGCCAGCAGTTACTTCGAAACTAATGAAAAACTGTTTTTT	CASSYFETNEKLFF
TRBV11-3	13	.	.	TRBJ2-7	TGTGCCAGCAGCTCGAACCAGGGTCACGAGCAGTACTTC	CASSSNQGHEQYF
TRBV2	14	many	.	TRBJ1-1	TGTGCCAGCAGGGGGGCTATTCGCCCCACTGAAGCTTTCTTT	CASRGAIRPTEAFF
TRBV5-1	15	.	TRBD2	TRBJ2-3	TGCGCCAGCAGCCCGATTAGCGGGGGCCGAGATACGCAGTATTTT	CASSPISGGRDTQYF
TRBV5-4	13	.	.	TRBJ2-7	TGTGCCAGCAGCGCCGTTGGGGGAATTGGGCAGTACTTC	CASSAVGGIGQYF
TRBV5-1	13	.	.	TRBJ2-7	TGCGCCAGCAGCTTTGGACGGACTTACGAGCAGTACTTC	CASSFGRTYEQYF
TRBV29-1	14	.	TRBD1	TRBJ2-7	TGCAGCGTTGGGGAACAGGGGAGCAACCACGAGCAGTACTTC	CSVGEQGSNHEQYF
TRBV2	14	.	TRBD1	TRBJ1-5	TGTGCCAGCAGCGACAGGGGATGGAATCAGCCCCAGCATTTT	CASSDRGWNQPQHF
TRBV2	16	.	.	TRBJ1-6	TGTGCCAGCAGACCCGGGACCAGCTCCTATAATTCACCCCTCCACTTT	CASRPGTSSYNSPLHF
TRBV5-1	14	.	.	TRBJ2-7	TGCGCCAGCAGCTTGTTCCCAGGGACCTACGAGCAGTACTTC	CASSLFPGTYEQYF
TRBV5-4	17	.	TRBD2	TRBJ2-7	TGTGCCAGCAGCTTGTCTAGCGGGGGGACGGTCTCATACGAGCAGTACTTC	CASSLSSGGTVSYEQYF
TRBV4-1	20	.	.	TRBJ1-6	TGCGCCAGCAGCCCCACCTGGTTTGCGATAGTAAGCTCCTATAATTCACCCCTCCACTTT	CASSPTWFAIVSSYNSPLHF
TRBV4-1	17	.	TRBD2	TRBJ2-1	TGCGCCAGCAGCCAAGTGGATATGGGACTAGCGTCCAATGAGCAGTTCTTC	CASSQVDMGLASNEQFF
TRBV2	14	few	.	TRBJ1-1	TGTGCCAGCAGGGGCCCACAGGGCTACGCTGAAGCTTTCTTT	CASRGPQGYAEAFF
TRBV4-3	13	.	.	TRBJ2-3	TGCGCCAGCAGCGCCCGTAGTGTAGATACGCAGTATTTT	CASSARSVDTQYF
TRBV11-2	14	.	TRBD2	TRBJ2-7	TGTGCCAGCAGCTTAGGCGGGGGACTGTACGAGCAGTACTTC	CASSLGGGLYEQYF
TRBV4-3	15	.	.	TRBJ2-1	TGCGCCAGCAGCCCACGATTTGCTTTAAACAATGAGCAGTTCTTC	CASSPRFALNNEQFF
TRBV7-2	14	.	.	TRBJ1-5	TGTGCCAGCAGCTTAGAAAGGGGGTTCAAGCCCCAGCATTTT	CASSLERGFKPQHF
TRBV2	14	.	.	TRBJ2-7	TGTGCCAGCAACATTGGGGCAGGGGTCGGCGAGCAGTACTTC	CASNIGAGVGEQYF
TRBV5-4	16	once	.	TRBJ2-1	TGTGCCAGCAGCCTAAATGGCGGGGGCGCCTACAATGAGCAGTTCTTC	CASSLNGGGAYNEQFF
TRBV9	17	.	TRBD1	TRBJ2-3	TGTGCCAGCAGCGTAGAAGGGACAGGGGGCTTCACAGATACGCAGTATTTT	CASSVEGTGGFTDTQYF
TRBV7-8	13	.	.	TRBJ2-1	TGTGCCAGCAGCTCCGAATTGGGGCATGAGCAGTTCTTC	CASSSELGHEQFF
TRBV7-2	14	.	.	TRBJ1-1	TGTGCCAGCAGCCAACAGGGCCGGAACACTGAAGCTTTCTTT	CASSQQGRNTEAFF
TRBV5-1	15	.	TRBD1	TRBJ1-6	TGCGCCAGCAGCCTGGAGGGACAGGGTAATTCACCCCTCCACTTT	CASSLEGQGNSPLHF
TRBV10-2	15	.	TRBD1	TRBJ1-5	TGCGCCAGCAGTGGTGGGACAGGGGGGTTTCAGCCCCAGCATTTT	CASSGGTGGFQPQHF
TRBV7-6	14	.	TRBD1	TRBJ2-2	TGTGCCAGCAGCCCGACAGGGGTCCCCGGGGAGCTGTTTTTT	CASSPTGVPGELFF
TRBV6-5	15	.	TRBD2	TRBJ2-7	TGTGCCAGCAGTTACCGGGGTAGCGGGAGTAACGAGCAGTACTTC	CASSYRGSGSNEQYF
TRBV2	15	.	.	TRBJ2-5	TGTGCCAGCAGTCCCCCAGAGGTCTACCAAGAGACCCAGTACTTC	CASSPPEVYQETQYF
TRBV27	15	.	.	TRBJ1-2	TGTGCCAGCAGTTTACGGGCGGGGCGGGGAATTGGCTACACCTTC	CASSLRAGRGIGYTF
TRBV19	17	.	.	TRBJ2-3	TGTGCCAGTCAAAAAGCGGATACCTTTTTGAGCCCAGATACGCAGTATTTT	CASQKADTFLSPDTQYF
TRBV6-6	15	.	.	TRBJ2-3	TGTGCCAGCAGTTCCGCAGGGCGAGATACAGATACGCAGTATTTT	CASSSAGRDTDTQYF